The clone carrying this T cell receptor (beta chain) was recorded at least ten times. Its antigen remains unidentified. These data belong to a study of regulatory T cells in long-lasting Graves disease. Overall study findings and caveats: Segments TRBV28, TRBJ1-2 and TRBJ2-5 showed preferential usage in persistent disease.

Through Arm-PCR of CDR3 regions and iRepertoire HTBI primers, TCR beta libraries were built. MiXCR was run by TCRdb on the multiplex PCR reads, yielding one entry per CDR3 protein. Altogether 680,000 or so distinct CDR3 sequences are present, 16% being singletons, with the ten largest covering about 18%. V lost 3 bases to trimming and J lost 6 bases; unmatched junction nucleotides: 11. The germline V gene has CDR1 MNHEY and CDR2 SMNVEV (reference sequence). This CDR3 region has 16 residues. Noted time point: newly diagnosed GD, antithyroid drugs for less than 3 months. PBMC RNA was the source of the TCR library. Another study also made use of these data, one on T cells in Graves' hyperthyroidism and ophthalmopathy.

Sample: peripheral blood mononuclear cells (PBMCs), taken at new diagnosis, from a patient treated with antithyroid drugs. The V and J genes are TRBV27 and TRBJ2-1, with 7 bases aligning to TRBD2. The sequence was collected from a woman under 40 with Graves disease. This CDR3 is CASSLTAGDITNEQFF. In nucleotides, the CDR3 is TGTGCCAGCAGTTTGACGGCGGGAGATATAACCAATGAGCAGTTCTTC.